The clone carrying this T cell receptor (beta chain) was picked up one time. Its antigen is unidentified. The source of the sample is a study of identical twins. Findings and limits, study-wide: Conclusions relied on cross-sectional statistical analysis, not following the same donors.

The V end lost 3 bases, the J end lost 4 bases, and 9 bases lay between the germline ends. This CDR3 region has 13 residues. Per the germline V gene, CDR1 is KGHSH and CDR2 is LQKENI. Template switching introduced a universal primer site, and the cDNA bore unique molecular identifiers. Each CDR3 protein gets one entry after TCRdb re-called the 5' RACE reads with MiXCR. The sample yields a few hundred thousand distinct CDR3 sequences, less than 25% seen once. The data also belong to a second study, concerning T cells expressing NK-cell markers. That work adds: Each TCR beta repertoire originated in sorted T cells that were CD3+CD56+NKG2C+, CD3+CD56+NKG2C- or CD3+CD56-NKG2C+. Five or six donors carried dominant NKG2C+ clonotypes that made up roughly 1.0-7.5% of their CD8+ T cells.

The source material was CD4+ T cells sorted from blood. This sequence was found in a young woman in good health. V is TRBV18 and J is TRBJ1-1; D unresolved. CDR3 residues: CASSPALATEAFF. As DNA, the CDR3 is TGTGCCAGCTCACCGGCTCTAGCCACTGAAGCTTTCTTT. The full variable domain, completed using reference TRBV18 and TRBJ1-1, is NAGVMQNPRHLVRRRGQEARLRCSPMKGHSHVYWYRQLPEEGLKFMVYLQKENIIDESGMPKERFSAEFPKEGPSILRIQQVVRGDSAAYFCASSPALATEAFFGQGTRLTVV.